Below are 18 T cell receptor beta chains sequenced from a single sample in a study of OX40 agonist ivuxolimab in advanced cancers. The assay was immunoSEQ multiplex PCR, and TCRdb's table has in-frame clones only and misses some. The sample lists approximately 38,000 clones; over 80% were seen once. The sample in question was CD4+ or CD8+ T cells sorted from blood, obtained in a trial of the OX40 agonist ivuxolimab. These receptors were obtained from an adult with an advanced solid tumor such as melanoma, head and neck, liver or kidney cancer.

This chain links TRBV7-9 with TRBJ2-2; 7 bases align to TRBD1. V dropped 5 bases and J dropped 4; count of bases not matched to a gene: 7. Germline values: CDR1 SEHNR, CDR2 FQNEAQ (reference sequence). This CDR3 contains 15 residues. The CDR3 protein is CASSLPPGGTGELFF. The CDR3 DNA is TGTGCCAGCAGCCTACCCCCAGGGGGCACCGGGGAGCTGTTTTTT.

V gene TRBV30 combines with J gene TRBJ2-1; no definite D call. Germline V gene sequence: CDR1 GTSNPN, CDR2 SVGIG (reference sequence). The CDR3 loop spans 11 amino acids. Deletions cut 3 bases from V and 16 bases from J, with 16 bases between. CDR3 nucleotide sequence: TGTGCCTGGAGGTCTGAGAGCGAGGCATTCTTC. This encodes CAWRSESEAFF.

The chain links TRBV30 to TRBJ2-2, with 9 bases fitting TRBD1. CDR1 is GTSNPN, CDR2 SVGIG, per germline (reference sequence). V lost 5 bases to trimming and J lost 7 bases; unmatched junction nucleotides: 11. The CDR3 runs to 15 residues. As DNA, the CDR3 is TGTGCCTGGGGAGGATTACAGGGGGCTGACGGGGAGCTGTTTTTT. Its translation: CAWGGLQGADGELFF.

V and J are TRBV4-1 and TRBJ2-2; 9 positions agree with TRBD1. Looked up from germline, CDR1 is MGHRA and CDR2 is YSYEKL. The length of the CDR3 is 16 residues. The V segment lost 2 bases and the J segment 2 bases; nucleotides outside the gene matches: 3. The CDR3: CASSQTGGGNTGELFF. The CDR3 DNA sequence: TGCGCCAGCAGCCAAACAGGGGGCGGAAACACCGGGGAGCTGTTTTTT.

The CDR3 region has the DNA TGTGCCAGCAGCGATCGACTAGCGAGTGAGCAGTTCTTC. This translates into CASSDRLASEQFF. The chain recombines TRBV7-9 with TRBJ2-1; the match to TRBD2 covers 8 bases. The CDR3 loop spans 13 amino acids. Looked up from germline, CDR1 is SEHNR and CDR2 is FQNEAQ (reference sequence). J was trimmed by 9 bases and V by 5 bases; bases with no gene match: 6.

The CDR3 DNA follows: TGTGCCAGCAGACGGACAGGGGGATTAGAGTCCTACGAGCAGTACTTC. Encoded protein: CASRRTGGLESYEQYF. This chain uses TRBV28 with TRBJ2-7; TRBD1 matches 10 bases. Unmatched junction bases numbered 9, after V lost 6 bases and J lost 1 base. From germline, CDR1 is MDHEN and CDR2 SYDVKM. This CDR3 region has 16 residues.

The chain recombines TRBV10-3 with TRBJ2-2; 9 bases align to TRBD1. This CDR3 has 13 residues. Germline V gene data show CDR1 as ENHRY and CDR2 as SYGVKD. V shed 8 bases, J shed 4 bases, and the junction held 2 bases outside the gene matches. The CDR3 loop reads CAIGTGITGELFF. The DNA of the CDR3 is TGTGCCATCGGGACAGGGATCACCGGGGAGCTGTTTTTT.

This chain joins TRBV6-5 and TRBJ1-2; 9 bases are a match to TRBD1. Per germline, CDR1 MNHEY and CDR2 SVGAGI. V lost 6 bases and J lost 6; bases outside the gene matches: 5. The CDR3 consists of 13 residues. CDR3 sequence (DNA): TGTGCCAGCAGAACTGGACAGGGGCATGGCTACACCTTC. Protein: CASRTGQGHGYTF.

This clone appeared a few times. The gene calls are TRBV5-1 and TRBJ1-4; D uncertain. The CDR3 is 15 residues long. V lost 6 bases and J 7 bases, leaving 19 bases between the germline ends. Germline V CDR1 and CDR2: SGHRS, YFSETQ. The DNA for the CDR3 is TGCGCCAGCAACCCGGTCCCGGGTTCCGTTGAAAAACTGTTTTTT. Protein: CASNPVPGSVEKLFF.

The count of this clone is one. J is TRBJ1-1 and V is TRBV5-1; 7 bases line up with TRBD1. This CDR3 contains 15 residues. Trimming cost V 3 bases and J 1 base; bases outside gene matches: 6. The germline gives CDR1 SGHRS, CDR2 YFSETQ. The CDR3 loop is CASSSRTGGNTEAFF. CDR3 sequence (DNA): TGCGCCAGCAGCTCCCGGACAGGTGGGAACACTGAAGCTTTCTTT.

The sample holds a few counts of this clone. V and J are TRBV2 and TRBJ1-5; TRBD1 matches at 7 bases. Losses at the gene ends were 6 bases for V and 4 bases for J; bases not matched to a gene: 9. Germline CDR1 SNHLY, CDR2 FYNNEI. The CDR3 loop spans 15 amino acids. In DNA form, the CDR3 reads TGTGCCAGCAGCTATGGACAGGTCACGAATCAGCCCCAGCATTTT. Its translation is CASSYGQVTNQPQHF.

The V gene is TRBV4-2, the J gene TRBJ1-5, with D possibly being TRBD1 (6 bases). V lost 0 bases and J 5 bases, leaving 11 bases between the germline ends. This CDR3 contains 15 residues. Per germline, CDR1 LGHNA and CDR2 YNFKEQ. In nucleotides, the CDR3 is TGTGCCAGCAGCCAAGAGGGGAGGGGGGATCAGCCCCAGCATTTT. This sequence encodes CASSQEGRGDQPQHF.

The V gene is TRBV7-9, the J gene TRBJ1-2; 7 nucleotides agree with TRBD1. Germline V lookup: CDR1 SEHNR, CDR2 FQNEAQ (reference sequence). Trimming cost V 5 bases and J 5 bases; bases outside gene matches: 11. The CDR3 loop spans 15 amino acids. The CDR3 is CASSEGQRPIYGYTF. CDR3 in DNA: TGTGCCAGCAGCGAGGGACAGCGACCGATTTATGGCTACACCTTC.

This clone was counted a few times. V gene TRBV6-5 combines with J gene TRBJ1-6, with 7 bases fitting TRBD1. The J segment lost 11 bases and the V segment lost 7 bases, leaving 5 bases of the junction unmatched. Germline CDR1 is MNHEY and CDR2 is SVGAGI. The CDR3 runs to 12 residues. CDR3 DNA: TGTGCCAGCAAGGGGGCTTGGACACCCCTCCACTTT. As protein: CASKGAWTPLHF.

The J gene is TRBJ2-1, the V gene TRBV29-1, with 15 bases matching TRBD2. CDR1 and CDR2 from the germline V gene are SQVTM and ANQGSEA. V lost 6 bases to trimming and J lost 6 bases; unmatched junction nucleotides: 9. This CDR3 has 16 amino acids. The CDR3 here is CSVGLAGGPSGNEQFF. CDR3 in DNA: TGCAGCGTCGGACTAGCGGGAGGGCCATCTGGCAATGAGCAGTTCTTC.

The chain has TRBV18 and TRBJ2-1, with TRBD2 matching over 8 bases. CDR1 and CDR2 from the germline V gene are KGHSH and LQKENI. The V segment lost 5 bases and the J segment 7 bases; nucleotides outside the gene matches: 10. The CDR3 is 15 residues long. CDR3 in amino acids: CASSIPGTRWNEQFF. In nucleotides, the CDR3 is TGTGCCAGCTCAATACCCGGGACTAGGTGGAATGAGCAGTTCTTC.

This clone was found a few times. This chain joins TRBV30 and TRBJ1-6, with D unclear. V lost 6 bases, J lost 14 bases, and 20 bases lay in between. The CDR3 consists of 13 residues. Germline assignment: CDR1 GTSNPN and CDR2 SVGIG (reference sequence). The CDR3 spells CACQPGGDVTLHF. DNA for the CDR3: TGTGCCTGCCAACCGGGCGGCGACGTAACCCTCCACTTT.

The CDR3: CSAPGTDTQYF. CDR3 nucleotides: TGCAGTGCTCCAGGCACAGATACGCAGTATTTT. The chain couples TRBV20-1 to TRBJ2-3; D remains unclear. V lost 5 bases to trimming and J lost 1 base, with 4 bases between them. The CDR3 loop spans 11 amino acids. The germline V gene encodes CDR1 DFQATT and CDR2 SNEGSKA (reference sequence).